What follows is one TCR beta chain and its context. What it binds is unknown. Primers included in the PCR were 60 Vbeta and 13 Jbeta primers. Only in-frame clones appear in the TCRdb table, and some are missing; sequencing was by immunoSEQ multiplex PCR. Here the sample spans roughly 110,000 clones, about 74% being singletons. The data originate from a study of cytomegalovirus exposure and HLA in healthy donors. Overall study: In terms of ancestry, the Caucasian-associated cluster contained about 81% of the roughly 360 genotyped donors. Study-wide results and limits: In the analysis, some V segments, TRBV6-2 and TRBV6-3 included, were excluded as indistinguishable. Immune exposure was documented only through CMV serostatus. The authors judged a highly shared variant cluster likely a sequencing artifact.

The CDR3 is made up of 13 amino acids. Germline V gene lookup returns CDR1 SGHRS and CDR2 YFSETQ. V gave up 0 bases and J gave up 1 base, with 3 bases separating them. The V gene is TRBV5-1, the J gene TRBJ2-3; D ambiguous. The clonotype originates from a female donor in good health and CMV-seronegative. Sequenced material: PBMCs. CDR3 sequence: CASSLAGTDTQYF. In nucleotides, the CDR3 is TGCGCCAGCAGCTTGGCAGGCACAGATACGCAGTATTTT.